This T cell receptor (beta chain) came from a study of blood T cell repertoires in COVID-19. Profiled with immunoSEQ multiplex PCR; TCRdb holds only in-frame clones, not every one. Seen here are approximately 210,000 clones, 75% to 85% observed once, and the top ten hold approximately 12%. The CDR3 sequence is 16 residues long. Germline V gene lookup returns CDR1 ENHRY and CDR2 SYGVKD. Trimming cost V 3 bases and J 6 bases; bases outside gene matches: 10. The receptor comes from a man in his forties who had recovered from COVID-19. Sample: PBMCs or T cells enriched from blood (not recorded which). The genes are TRBV10-3 and TRBJ2-1; 8 nucleotides match TRBD1. The CDR3 is CAISDFGQGVLNEQFF. The CDR3, as DNA: TGTGCCATCAGTGACTTCGGACAGGGAGTCCTCAATGAGCAGTTCTTC.